These T cell receptor beta chains were read from a single sample in a study of regulatory T cells in long-lasting Graves disease. TCRdb fed the multiplex PCR reads into MiXCR, producing one record per CDR3 protein. This sample yields 390,000 or so distinct CDR3 sequences, of which 12% are seen a single time; under 20% belongs to the top ten. These data also featured in a second study, about T cells in Graves' hyperthyroidism and ophthalmopathy.

The specimen comprised peripheral blood mononuclear cells (PBMCs), sampled at new diagnosis, from a patient treated with antithyroid drugs. The source of these receptors is a young woman with Graves disease. Both conserved end residues are part of each CDR3. A D gene is named only where the DNA matches it firmly. Size values are once, few and many counts, or a class for expanded clones, and some rows have none.

j_call: TRBJ1-6; clone_size: once; cdr3_length: 14; d_call: -; v_call: TRBV5-1; cdr3_nt: TGCGCCAGCAGCTTGTGGCAGGGGAGTTCACCCCTCCACTTT; cdr3_aa: CASSLWQGSSPLHF
j_call: TRBJ2-2; clone_size: many; cdr3_length: 15; d_call: -; v_call: TRBV11-2; cdr3_nt: TGTGCCAGCAGCTTATTGCGGGAGAACACCGGGGAGCTGTTTTTT; cdr3_aa: CASSLLRENTGELFF
j_call: TRBJ2-1; clone_size: -; cdr3_length: 14; d_call: -; v_call: TRBV20-1; cdr3_nt: TGCAGTGCTAGTAGGACATCGAACACCGGGGAGCAGTTCTTC; cdr3_aa: CSASRTSNTGEQFF
j_call: TRBJ2-2; clone_size: many; cdr3_length: 15; d_call: TRBD2; v_call: TRBV6-2/TRBV6-3; cdr3_nt: TGTGCCAGCAGTTGGACTAGTGCGGACACCGGGGAGCTGTTTTTT; cdr3_aa: CASSWTSADTGELFF
j_call: TRBJ2-5; clone_size: many; cdr3_length: 15; d_call: TRBD1; v_call: TRBV28; cdr3_nt: TGTGCCAGCAGTCTTCCGGGACAGGGTCGAGAGACCCAGTACTTC; cdr3_aa: CASSLPGQGRETQYF
j_call: TRBJ1-3; clone_size: few; cdr3_length: 15; d_call: TRBD1; v_call: TRBV27; cdr3_nt: TGTGCCAGCAGTTCAGGGGGCAACTCTGGAAACACCATATATTTT; cdr3_aa: CASSSGGNSGNTIYF
j_call: TRBJ1-2; clone_size: many; cdr3_length: 12; d_call: -; v_call: TRBV28; cdr3_nt: TGTGCCAGCAGTTTGGTCCGCTATGGCTACACCTTC; cdr3_aa: CASSLVRYGYTF
j_call: TRBJ2-5; clone_size: many; cdr3_length: 14; d_call: -; v_call: TRBV6-2/TRBV6-3; cdr3_nt: TGTGCCAGCAGTTTCCCGGGACGACAAGAGACCCAGTACTTC; cdr3_aa: CASSFPGRQETQYF
j_call: TRBJ2-2; clone_size: few; cdr3_length: 16; d_call: -; v_call: TRBV24-1; cdr3_nt: TGTGCCACCAGTGCGGAGGGACTCTCGAACACCGGGGAGCTGTTTTTT; cdr3_aa: CATSAEGLSNTGELFF
j_call: TRBJ1-5; clone_size: few; cdr3_length: 13; d_call: -; v_call: TRBV9; cdr3_nt: TGTGCCAGCAGCGTAGAGGGTAGGGAGCCCCAGCATTTT; cdr3_aa: CASSVEGREPQHF
j_call: TRBJ2-6; clone_size: many; cdr3_length: 16; d_call: -; v_call: TRBV5-5; cdr3_nt: TGTGCCAGCAGAAAGGACCTTTCGGCTGGGGCCAACGTCCTGACTTTC; cdr3_aa: CASRKDLSAGANVLTF
j_call: TRBJ2-1; clone_size: many; cdr3_length: 17; d_call: TRBD2; v_call: TRBV27; cdr3_nt: TGTGCCAGCAGTTTATCGCCCTGGACTAGCGGGAGGAATGAGCAGTTCTTC; cdr3_aa: CASSLSPWTSGRNEQFF
j_call: TRBJ1-2; clone_size: many; cdr3_length: 15; d_call: TRBD1; v_call: TRBV30; cdr3_nt: TGTGCCTGGAGTGCCCGAAAAGACAGGGGATGGGGCTACACCTTC; cdr3_aa: CAWSARKDRGWGYTF
j_call: TRBJ2-7; clone_size: many; cdr3_length: 14; d_call: -; v_call: TRBV27; cdr3_nt: TGTGCCAGCAGTTTAGATAGACTCGGCTACGAGCAGTACTTC; cdr3_aa: CASSLDRLGYEQYF
j_call: TRBJ1-2; clone_size: many; cdr3_length: 14; d_call: TRBD1; v_call: TRBV12-3/TRBV12-4; cdr3_nt: TGTGCCAGCAGTTTGACAGGGCGGGACTATGGCTACACCTTC; cdr3_aa: CASSLTGRDYGYTF
j_call: TRBJ2-5; clone_size: many; cdr3_length: 12; d_call: -; v_call: TRBV2; cdr3_nt: TGTGCCAGCAGTGATTACCAAGAGACCCAGTACTTC; cdr3_aa: CASSDYQETQYF
j_call: TRBJ2-2; clone_size: -; cdr3_length: 15; d_call: -; v_call: TRBV20-1; cdr3_nt: TGCAGTGCTCCGGGTCAGGGGAAAAACACCGGGGAGCTGTTTTTT; cdr3_aa: CSAPGQGKNTGELFF
j_call: TRBJ2-5; clone_size: -; cdr3_length: 13; d_call: -; v_call: TRBV6-2/TRBV6-3; cdr3_nt: TGTGCCAGCAGTTACGGGGTGAGGGGGACCCAGTACTTC; cdr3_aa: CASSYGVRGTQYF
j_call: TRBJ1-2; clone_size: few; cdr3_length: 17; d_call: TRBD1; v_call: TRBV4-1; cdr3_nt: TGCGCCAGCAGCCAAGTGGGACAGGGGGCGCGAAACTATGGCTACACCTTC; cdr3_aa: CASSQVGQGARNYGYTF
j_call: TRBJ2-3; clone_size: -; cdr3_length: 12; d_call: -; v_call: TRBV6-2/TRBV6-3; cdr3_nt: TGTGCCAGCAGTCCCGTTACGGATACGCAGTATTTT; cdr3_aa: CASSPVTDTQYF
j_call: TRBJ2-7; clone_size: few; cdr3_length: 13; d_call: -; v_call: TRBV4-3; cdr3_nt: TGCGCCAGCCGGGACCACAGCTCCTACGAGCAGTACTTC; cdr3_aa: CASRDHSSYEQYF
j_call: TRBJ2-7; clone_size: many; cdr3_length: 11; d_call: -; v_call: TRBV12-3/TRBV12-4; cdr3_nt: TGTGCCAGCAGCCTGGGGGTGGGGGAGTACTTC; cdr3_aa: CASSLGVGEYF
j_call: TRBJ2-1; clone_size: many; cdr3_length: 16; d_call: -; v_call: TRBV5-6; cdr3_nt: TGTGCCAGCAGCTTGGCCCGGGGGCGAGCCTACAATGAGCAGTTCTTC; cdr3_aa: CASSLARGRAYNEQFF
j_call: TRBJ2-1; clone_size: many; cdr3_length: 16; d_call: TRBD2; v_call: TRBV15; cdr3_nt: TGTGCCACCAGCAGGGAACTAGCGGGAGGAACCAATGAGCAGTTCTTC; cdr3_aa: CATSRELAGGTNEQFF
j_call: TRBJ2-1; clone_size: many; cdr3_length: 13; d_call: -; v_call: TRBV10-1; cdr3_nt: TGCGCCAGCAGTGAATGGATTGGGAATGAGCAGTTCTTC; cdr3_aa: CASSEWIGNEQFF
j_call: TRBJ1-2; clone_size: -; cdr3_length: 13; d_call: -; v_call: TRBV5-6; cdr3_nt: TGTGCCAGCAGCTTGAAAGCGGACTATGGCTACACCTTC; cdr3_aa: CASSLKADYGYTF
j_call: TRBJ2-5; clone_size: many; cdr3_length: 17; d_call: -; v_call: TRBV2; cdr3_nt: TGTGCCAGCATGGAAACATCGAGGCGGGAAAGGTGGGAGACCCAGTACTTC; cdr3_aa: CASMETSRRERWETQYF
j_call: TRBJ2-3; clone_size: few; cdr3_length: 16; d_call: TRBD2; v_call: TRBV4-3; cdr3_nt: TGCGCCAGCAGCCAAACCAGCGGGGGGAGCACAGATACGCAGTATTTT; cdr3_aa: CASSQTSGGSTDTQYF
j_call: TRBJ2-5; clone_size: many; cdr3_length: 16; d_call: -; v_call: TRBV7-2; cdr3_nt: TGTGCCAGCAGCTTAGAACAGGCTTGGGGCCAAGAGACCCAGTACTTC; cdr3_aa: CASSLEQAWGQETQYF
j_call: TRBJ2-1; clone_size: -; cdr3_length: 16; d_call: -; v_call: TRBV4-1; cdr3_nt: TGCGCCAGCAGCCAAATCGCAGGGGCTCTTATCAATGAGCAGTTCTTC; cdr3_aa: CASSQIAGALINEQFF
j_call: TRBJ2-5; clone_size: -; cdr3_length: 17; d_call: TRBD2; v_call: TRBV7-9; cdr3_nt: TGTGCCAGCAGCTTAGCGTATACTAGCGACTTGCAAGAGACCCAGTACTTC; cdr3_aa: CASSLAYTSDLQETQYF
j_call: TRBJ1-2; clone_size: many; cdr3_length: 11; d_call: -; v_call: TRBV29-1; cdr3_nt: TGCAGCGTTGAAGTATACTATGGCTACACCTTC; cdr3_aa: CSVEVYYGYTF
j_call: TRBJ2-6; clone_size: -; cdr3_length: 17; d_call: -; v_call: TRBV7-9; cdr3_nt: TGTGCCAGCAGCTTAGCGCTAGTCAGGGCTGGGGCCAACGTCCTGACTTTC; cdr3_aa: CASSLALVRAGANVLTF
j_call: TRBJ1-1; clone_size: many; cdr3_length: 14; d_call: -; v_call: TRBV30; cdr3_nt: TGTGCCTGGAGCGACTGGGGGGCGAACACTGAAGCTTTCTTT; cdr3_aa: CAWSDWGANTEAFF
j_call: TRBJ2-3; clone_size: few; cdr3_length: 15; d_call: -; v_call: TRBV20-1; cdr3_nt: TGCAGTGCTAGAGTGGGGCTAGGGAGCACAGATACGCAGTATTTT; cdr3_aa: CSARVGLGSTDTQYF
j_call: TRBJ2-7; clone_size: many; cdr3_length: 15; d_call: -; v_call: TRBV20-1; cdr3_nt: TGCAGTGCTAGAGATCACAGACCTGGAGGTGTCGAGCAGTACTTC; cdr3_aa: CSARDHRPGGVEQYF
j_call: TRBJ2-1; clone_size: many; cdr3_length: 16; d_call: -; v_call: TRBV20-1; cdr3_nt: TGCAGTGCTAGGTGGGAGGGGGATCCGAATTACAATGAGCAGTTCTTC; cdr3_aa: CSARWEGDPNYNEQFF
j_call: TRBJ1-2; clone_size: -; cdr3_length: 15; d_call: -; v_call: TRBV7-9; cdr3_nt: TGTGCCAGCAGCTTACTAGGAACCTTCCCCTATGGCTACACCTTC; cdr3_aa: CASSLLGTFPYGYTF
j_call: TRBJ2-7; clone_size: -; cdr3_length: 15; d_call: -; v_call: TRBV11-2; cdr3_nt: TGTGCCAGCAGCTCACCGGGGGCCCTAGACTACGAGCAGTACTTC; cdr3_aa: CASSSPGALDYEQYF
j_call: TRBJ2-7; clone_size: -; cdr3_length: 14; d_call: TRBD2; v_call: TRBV10-3; cdr3_nt: TGTGCCTCATCTCTTGGGCGGGAGCCCTACGAGCAGTACTTC; cdr3_aa: CASSLGREPYEQYF
j_call: TRBJ2-7; clone_size: -; cdr3_length: 14; d_call: -; v_call: TRBV9; cdr3_nt: TGTGCCAGCAGCCTCGAAGGGGACGGGGACGAGCAGTACTTC; cdr3_aa: CASSLEGDGDEQYF
j_call: TRBJ2-1; clone_size: few; cdr3_length: 13; d_call: TRBD2; v_call: TRBV13; cdr3_nt: TGTGCCAGCAAACCGGGACTAGTTAATGAGCAGTTCTTC; cdr3_aa: CASKPGLVNEQFF
j_call: TRBJ1-2; clone_size: few; cdr3_length: 14; d_call: -; v_call: TRBV19; cdr3_nt: TGTGCCAGTAGTCACCCCAGAGGCGGAATTGGCTACACCTTC; cdr3_aa: CASSHPRGGIGYTF
j_call: TRBJ1-2; clone_size: many; cdr3_length: 14; d_call: TRBD1; v_call: TRBV6-5; cdr3_nt: TGTGCCAGCAGATACCGGGACAGTAACTATGGCTACACCTTC; cdr3_aa: CASRYRDSNYGYTF
j_call: TRBJ2-3; clone_size: many; cdr3_length: 14; d_call: -; v_call: TRBV10-2; cdr3_nt: TGCGCCAGCAGTGATGGCCTAGGGGCAGATACGCAGTATTTT; cdr3_aa: CASSDGLGADTQYF
j_call: TRBJ2-7; clone_size: many; cdr3_length: 15; d_call: -; v_call: TRBV20-1; cdr3_nt: TGCAGTGCTAGACGCTGGCCTAGCGTCACCTACGAGCAGTACTTC; cdr3_aa: CSARRWPSVTYEQYF
j_call: TRBJ1-2; clone_size: -; cdr3_length: 17; d_call: -; v_call: TRBV7-2; cdr3_nt: TGTGCCAGCAGCTTAGAAATCTGGGCCAGCGAGAACTATGGCTACACCTTC; cdr3_aa: CASSLEIWASENYGYTF
j_call: TRBJ1-6; clone_size: many; cdr3_length: 17; d_call: -; v_call: TRBV6-1; cdr3_nt: TGTGCCAGCAGTGAATGGGACGGAAGCTCCTATAATTCACCCCTCCACTTT; cdr3_aa: CASSEWDGSSYNSPLHF
j_call: TRBJ1-4; clone_size: many; cdr3_length: 15; d_call: -; v_call: TRBV5-1; cdr3_nt: TGCGCCAGCAGCTACGGCAAAACGGGGGGTGAAAAACTGTTTTTT; cdr3_aa: CASSYGKTGGEKLFF
j_call: TRBJ2-2; clone_size: -; cdr3_length: 14; d_call: -; v_call: TRBV4-3; cdr3_nt: TGCGCCAGCAGCCAAGACAGTGGGGGAGGGGAGCTGTTTTTT; cdr3_aa: CASSQDSGGGELFF
j_call: TRBJ1-2; clone_size: -; cdr3_length: 14; d_call: -; v_call: TRBV15; cdr3_nt: TGTGCCACCAGCCAGGCTTACATAGTCTATGGCTACACCTTC; cdr3_aa: CATSQAYIVYGYTF
j_call: TRBJ2-1; clone_size: -; cdr3_length: 16; d_call: -; v_call: TRBV14; cdr3_nt: TGTGCCAGCAGCCAAGAAGTAGGGAGCTCCTACAATGAGCAGTTCTTC; cdr3_aa: CASSQEVGSSYNEQFF
j_call: TRBJ2-1; clone_size: -; cdr3_length: 13; d_call: TRBD1; v_call: TRBV18; cdr3_nt: TGTGCCAGCTCACCACCTGGGACAGGCGAGCAGTTCTTC; cdr3_aa: CASSPPGTGEQFF